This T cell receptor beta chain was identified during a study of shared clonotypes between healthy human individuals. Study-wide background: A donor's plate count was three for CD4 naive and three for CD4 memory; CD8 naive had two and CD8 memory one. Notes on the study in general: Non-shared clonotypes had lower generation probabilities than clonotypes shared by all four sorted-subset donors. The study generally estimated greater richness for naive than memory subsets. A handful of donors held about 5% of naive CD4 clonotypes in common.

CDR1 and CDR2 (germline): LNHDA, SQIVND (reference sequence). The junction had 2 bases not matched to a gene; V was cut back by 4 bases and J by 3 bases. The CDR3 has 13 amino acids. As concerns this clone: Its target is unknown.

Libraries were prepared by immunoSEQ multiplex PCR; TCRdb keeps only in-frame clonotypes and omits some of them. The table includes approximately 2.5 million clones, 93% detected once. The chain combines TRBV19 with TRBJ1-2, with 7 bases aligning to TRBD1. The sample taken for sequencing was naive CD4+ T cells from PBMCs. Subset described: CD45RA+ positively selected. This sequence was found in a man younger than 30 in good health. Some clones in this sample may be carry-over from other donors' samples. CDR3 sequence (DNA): TGTGCCAGTAGTAGACAGGGACACTATGGCTACACCTTC. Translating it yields CASSRQGHYGYTF.